This T cell receptor (beta chain) was obtained from a study of blood T cell repertoires in COVID-19. V shed 6 bases, J shed 8 bases, and the junction held 12 bases outside the gene matches. The CDR3 is 15 amino acids. Germline V gene sequence: CDR1 MNHEY, CDR2 SVGAGI. Per the original data handling: Using reference gene primer amplification, nucleated cell counts were estimated. This table comes from immunoSEQ multiplex PCR, and its TCRdb copy is limited to in-frame clones, with some not included. V and J calls plus clone size are reproduced from that table; the DNA served to infer D and trimming. Here the sample spans some 200,000 clones, roughly 80% being singletons.

The sequenced material came from peripheral blood. This receptor was taken from an elderly woman with acute or convalescent COVID-19. V gene TRBV6-5 combines with J gene TRBJ1-1, with TRBD1 matching 10 bases. The CDR3 here is CASSRSGTGDREAFF. The DNA for the CDR3 is TGTGCCAGCAGCCGATCCGGGACAGGGGATCGGGAAGCTTTCTTT.